This TCR beta chain stems from a study of blood T cell repertoires in COVID-19. This CDR3 has 14 amino acids. Looked up from germline, CDR1 is SGHTA and CDR2 is FQGNSA. The V end lost 6 bases, the J end lost 6 bases, and 17 bases lay between the germline ends. Profiling relied on immunoSEQ multiplex PCR, and the TCRdb table lists in-frame clones only, not all of them. The data contain 400,000 to 550,000 clones, about 90% of them singletons. Sequencing was done on a sample of PBMCs or T cells enriched from blood (not recorded which). The chain is built from TRBV7-2 and TRBJ1-1; D possibly corresponds to TRBD1 (6 bases). The sequence was collected from a woman between 18 and 29 years old with acute COVID-19. The CDR3 is CASRMDSHQPEAFF. CDR3 nucleotide sequence: TGTGCCAGCAGAATGGACAGCCACCAGCCTGAAGCTTTCTTT.